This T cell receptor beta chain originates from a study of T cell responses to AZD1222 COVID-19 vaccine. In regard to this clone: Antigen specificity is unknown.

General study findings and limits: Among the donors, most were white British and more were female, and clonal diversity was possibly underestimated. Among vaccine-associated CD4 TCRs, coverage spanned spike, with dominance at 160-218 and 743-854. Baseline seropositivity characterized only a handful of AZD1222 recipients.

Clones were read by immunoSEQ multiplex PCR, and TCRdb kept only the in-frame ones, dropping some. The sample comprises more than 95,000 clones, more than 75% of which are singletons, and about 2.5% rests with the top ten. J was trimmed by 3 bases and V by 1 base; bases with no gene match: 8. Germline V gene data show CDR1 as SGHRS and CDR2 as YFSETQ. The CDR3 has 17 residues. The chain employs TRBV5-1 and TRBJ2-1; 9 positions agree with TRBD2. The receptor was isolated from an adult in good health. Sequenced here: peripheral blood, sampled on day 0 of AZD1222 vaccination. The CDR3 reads CASSLTGTSRLYNEQFF. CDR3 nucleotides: TGCGCCAGCAGCTTGACCGGGACTAGCAGACTCTACAATGAGCAGTTCTTC.